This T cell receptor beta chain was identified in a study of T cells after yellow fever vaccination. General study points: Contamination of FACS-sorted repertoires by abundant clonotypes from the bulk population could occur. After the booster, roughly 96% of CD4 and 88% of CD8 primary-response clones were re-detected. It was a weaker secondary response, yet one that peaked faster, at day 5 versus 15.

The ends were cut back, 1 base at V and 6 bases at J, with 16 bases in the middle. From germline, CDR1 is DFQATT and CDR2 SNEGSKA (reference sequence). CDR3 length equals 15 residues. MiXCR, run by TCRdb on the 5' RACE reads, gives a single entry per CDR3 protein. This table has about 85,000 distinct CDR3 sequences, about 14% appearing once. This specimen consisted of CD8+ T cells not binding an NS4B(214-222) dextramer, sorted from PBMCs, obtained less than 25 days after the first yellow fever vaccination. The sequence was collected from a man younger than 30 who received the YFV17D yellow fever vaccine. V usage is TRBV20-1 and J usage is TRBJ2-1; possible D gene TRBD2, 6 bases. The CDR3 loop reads CSARVPRTIRNEQFF. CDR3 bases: TGCAGTGCTAGAGTGCCGAGGACTATCCGCAATGAGCAGTTCTTC.